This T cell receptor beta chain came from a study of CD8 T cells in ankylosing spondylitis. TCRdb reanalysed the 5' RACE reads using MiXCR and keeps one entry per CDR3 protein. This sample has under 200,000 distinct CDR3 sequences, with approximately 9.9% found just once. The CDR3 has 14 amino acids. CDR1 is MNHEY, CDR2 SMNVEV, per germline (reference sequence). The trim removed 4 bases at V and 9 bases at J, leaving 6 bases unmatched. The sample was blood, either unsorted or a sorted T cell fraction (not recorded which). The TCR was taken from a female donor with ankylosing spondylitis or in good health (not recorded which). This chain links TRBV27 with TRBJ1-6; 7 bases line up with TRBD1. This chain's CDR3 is CASSSSTGISPLHF. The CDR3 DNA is TGTGCCAGCAGTTCCTCGACAGGGATTTCACCCCTCCACTTT.